Listed below are T cell receptor beta chains from one sample, sequenced in a study of beta chain features in type 1 diabetes. The protocol was immunoSEQ multiplex PCR, while the TCRdb copy is restricted to in-frame clones and leaves out a portion. The sample records roughly 150,000 clones, about 7.3% being singletons. The sample comprised central memory CD4+ T cells from blood. Every receptor here comes from a man between 18 and 35 years old in good health. Each CDR3 is given without its conserved first and last residue.

V gene: TRBV2; J gene: TRBJ2-1; CDR3 protein: ASRVTSGTPF
V gene: TRBV7-2; J gene: TRBJ2-5; CDR3 protein: ASSSIIAGARATD
V gene: TRBV5-1; J gene: TRBJ2-5; CDR3 protein: ASSPGSGTGAQQETQY
V gene: TRBV7-2; J gene: TRBJ1-2; CDR3 protein: ASSPPDRVRGYT
V gene: TRBV4-2; J gene: TRBJ1-1; CDR3 protein: ASSQGEEGRTEAF
V gene: TRBV11-3; J gene: TRBJ2-3; CDR3 protein: ASSSTTEADTQY
V gene: TRBV29-1; J gene: TRBJ2-5; CDR3 protein: SVDLSGQPGRETQY
V gene: TRBV11-2; J gene: TRBJ2-3; CDR3 protein: ASSSQTIAGVPLTQY
V gene: TRBV11-2; J gene: TRBJ2-2; CDR3 protein: ASRIDGGTGELF
V gene: TRBV19; J gene: TRBJ2-7; CDR3 protein: ASSRRKRQGAYEQY
V gene: TRBV4-2; J gene: TRBJ2-5; CDR3 protein: ASSRDTIETQY
V gene: TRBV28; J gene: TRBJ1-2; CDR3 protein: ASSLRGYGYT
V gene: TRBV7-2; J gene: TRBJ2-2; CDR3 protein: ASSLVGRNTGELF
V gene: TRBV6-1; J gene: TRBJ2-7; CDR3 protein: ASNRGGYEQY
V gene: TRBV7-9; J gene: TRBJ2-7; CDR3 protein: ASSLVGGLSGAYEQY
V gene: TRBV7-8; J gene: TRBJ2-7; CDR3 protein: ASSPRTGLAGGYEQY
V gene: TRBV7-2; J gene: TRBJ2-7; CDR3 protein: ASSSQTGSYEQY
V gene: TRBV18; J gene: TRBJ2-5; CDR3 protein: ASSQTSGASQETQY
V gene: TRBV11-2; J gene: TRBJ2-7; CDR3 protein: ASSSGTGVSHYEQY
V gene: TRBV28; J gene: TRBJ2-6; CDR3 protein: ASSRLKTGDLSGANVLT
V gene: TRBV28; J gene: TRBJ1-5; CDR3 protein: ASSLGQSRQPQH
V gene: TRBV4-3; J gene: TRBJ2-7; CDR3 protein: ASSQDYSYEQY
V gene: TRBV9; J gene: TRBJ1-5; CDR3 protein: ASTPLVVGGRDPLAQH
V gene: TRBV7-2; J gene: TRBJ2-7; CDR3 protein: ASSFSRAYEQY
V gene: TRBV7-2; J gene: TRBJ2-7; CDR3 protein: ASSLGGDRVDEQY
V gene: TRBV2; J gene: TRBJ2-7; CDR3 protein: ASSDWDRGRGEQY
V gene: TRBV28; J gene: TRBJ2-7; CDR3 protein: ASSLGQTSGIWGQY
V gene: TRBV5-1; J gene: TRBJ1-1; CDR3 protein: ASSLGTENTEAF
V gene: TRBV7-9; J gene: TRBJ2-5; CDR3 protein: ASSSGLAGVRVETQY
V gene: TRBV7-2; J gene: TRBJ1-5; CDR3 protein: ASSPGDRYQPQH
V gene: TRBV4-2; J gene: TRBJ1-1; CDR3 protein: ASSQAGGTTEAF
V gene: TRBV4-2; J gene: TRBJ2-7; CDR3 protein: ASSQGGQGLTYEQY
V gene: TRBV28; J gene: TRBJ1-3; CDR3 protein: ASSTQGLGTIY
V gene: TRBV29-1; J gene: TRBJ1-1; CDR3 protein: SGGTSLNTEAF
V gene: TRBV19; J gene: TRBJ2-2; CDR3 protein: ASSVTGRGGELF
V gene: TRBV7-2; J gene: TRBJ2-2; CDR3 protein: ASSLDGRGTGELF
V gene: TRBV7-2; J gene: TRBJ2-1; CDR3 protein: ASRLYGQGSNEQF